These T cell receptor beta chains were read from a single sample in a study of T cell repertoires in cytomegalovirus infection. For these receptors, no antigen is known. TCRdb re-called the reads with MiXCR, one entry per CDR3 protein. Seen here are approximately 470,000 distinct CDR3 sequences, under 55% observed once, and the top ten hold 43%. This specimen consisted of cultured PBMCs, obtained from culture after CMV antigen stimulation. Source of these receptors: a human donor in good health (CMV status not recorded). Some clones in this sample may be carry-over from other donors' samples. Both conserved end residues are part of each CDR3. D genes are given only for firm matches. Size tells how often a clone was seen (once, few, many) or the class of an expanded clone, and some rows leave it out.

cdr3_length	clone_size	v_call	d_call	j_call	cdr3_nt	cdr3_aa
12	NA	TRBV7-9	NA	TRBJ2-3	TGTGCCAGCAGCCCTACGCCAGATACGCAGTATTTT	CASSPTPDTQYF
20	once	TRBV4-1	TRBD2	TRBJ2-1	TGCGCCAGCAGCCAATGGACCCCGAGCGGGAGTCCCCCTAGTAGGAATGAGCAGTTCTTC	CASSQWTPSGSPPSRNEQFF
14	NA	TRBV6-8	NA	TRBJ2-5	TGTGCCAGCAACCGGGGGGACAGAACATCTACCCAGTACTTC	CASNRGDRTSTQYF
15	NA	TRBV6-1	NA	TRBJ1-5	TGTGCCAGCAGTGAAGGCGGATATAGCAATCAGCCCCAGCATTTT	CASSEGGYSNQPQHF
13	NA	TRBV7-4	TRBD1	TRBJ2-1	TGTGCCAGCAGCGGGACAGGGCACAATGAGCAGTTCTTC	CASSGTGHNEQFF
11	NA	TRBV7-6	NA	TRBJ2-7	TGTGCCAGCACAAGGTCGGACGAGCAGTACTTC	CASTRSDEQYF
19	NA	TRBV6-2/TRBV6-3	NA	TRBJ2-7	TGTGCCAGCAAAAAGCACCGGGACAGGAACTCGCGGGAGATATACGAGCAGTACTTC	CASKKHRDRNSREIYEQYF
13	few	TRBV6-5	NA	TRBJ2-3	TGTGCCAGCAGTTACTCGTTCACAGATACGCAGTATTTT	CASSYSFTDTQYF
15	NA	TRBV5-1	NA	TRBJ1-2	TGCGCCAGCAGCACACTTATTGGGGGAATGGATGGCTACACCTTC	CASSTLIGGMDGYTF
15	NA	TRBV20-1	TRBD2	TRBJ2-2	TGCAGTGCGCCGACTAGCGGGGCGAACACCGGGGAGCTGTTTTTT	CSAPTSGANTGELFF
15	few	TRBV28	NA	TRBJ1-4	TGTGCCAGCAGTTTTATGGACGGTACTAATGAAAAACTGTTTTTT	CASSFMDGTNEKLFF
19	NA	TRBV20-1	TRBD2	TRBJ2-7	TGCAGTGCTAGAGATCGATTGAGCGGGGGGACCCGCGGGCCCTACGAGCAGTACTTC	CSARDRLSGGTRGPYEQYF
19	NA	TRBV19	TRBD1	TRBJ2-2	TGTGCCAGTAGCGCCCGGTGGGACAGGGCCCCCCCTAACACCGGGGAGCTGTTTTTT	CASSARWDRAPPNTGELFF
17	NA	TRBV7-8	TRBD2	TRBJ2-2	TGTGCCAGCAGCTTACCCGCGACTAGCGGGCCCACCGGGGAGCTGTTTTTT	CASSLPATSGPTGELFF
16	NA	TRBV28	NA	TRBJ1-5	TGTGCCAGCAGTTTAATAGCACCGCAGCCTAATCAGCCCCAGCATTTT	CASSLIAPQPNQPQHF
15	NA	TRBV7-9	TRBD1	TRBJ2-1	TGTGCCAGCAGCTTAGGACAGGGGTACAACAATGAGCAGTTCTTC	CASSLGQGYNNEQFF
13	many	TRBV7-2	NA	TRBJ2-3	TGTGCCAGCATCCCGTCGGGCACAGATACGCAGTATTTT	CASIPSGTDTQYF
13	NA	TRBV7-9	NA	TRBJ1-2	TGTGCCAGCAGCTTAATCCCTAATGACGGCTACACCTTC	CASSLIPNDGYTF
15	NA	TRBV19	TRBD1	TRBJ2-1	TGTGCCAGTAGTACTCCAACAGGGGTCAGCAATGAGCAGTTCTTC	CASSTPTGVSNEQFF
15	NA	TRBV29-1	TRBD2	TRBJ2-1	TGCAGCGTTGGGCTAGCGGGGTCACCCTACAATGAGCAGTTCTTC	CSVGLAGSPYNEQFF
20	NA	TRBV7-2	TRBD1	TRBJ2-1	TGTGCCAGCAGCCCCTGGGTCAGGGGGACCACACCTAACTCCTACAATGAGCAGTTCTTC	CASSPWVRGTTPNSYNEQFF
15	NA	TRBV14	TRBD1	TRBJ1-6	TGTGCCAGCAGCCTACGACAGGGAAGGAATTCACCCCTCCACTTT	CASSLRQGRNSPLHF
16	few	TRBV7-2	NA	TRBJ1-2	TGTGCCAGCAGCCCGCGACTAGGGGGTTCTAGCTATGGCTACACCTTC	CASSPRLGGSSYGYTF
16	NA	TRBV7-2	NA	TRBJ1-5	TGTGCCAGCAGCTTAGTCGATCTGGGGGCCTATCAGCCCCAGCATTTT	CASSLVDLGAYQPQHF
16	few	TRBV12-3/TRBV12-4	NA	TRBJ2-1	TGTGCCAGCAGCCCAATCCTATCGGCCACCTACAATGAGCAGTTCTTC	CASSPILSATYNEQFF
16	few	TRBV6-2/TRBV6-3	NA	TRBJ2-2	TGTGCCAGCAGTCCCCGGGGGACCTCGAACACCGGGGAGCTGTTTTTT	CASSPRGTSNTGELFF
13	few	TRBV19	NA	TRBJ2-7	TGTGCCAGTAGTATCGACAGCCCCTACGAGCAGTACTTC	CASSIDSPYEQYF
15	NA	TRBV12-3/TRBV12-4	TRBD2	TRBJ2-1	TGTGCCAGCAGCCGTAGCGGGAGGTCCTACAATGAGCAGTTCTTC	CASSRSGRSYNEQFF
15	NA	TRBV7-2	TRBD1	TRBJ2-7	TGTGCCAGCAGCTTATCCGGACAGGGGTGGTACGAGCAGTACTTC	CASSLSGQGWYEQYF
15	few	TRBV15	NA	TRBJ2-7	TGTGCCACCAGCAGAGATTTGGACAGCTCCTACGAGCAGTACTTC	CATSRDLDSSYEQYF
19	many	TRBV7-2	TRBD2	TRBJ2-2	TGTGCCAGCAGCTTACCCACACGGGTGGCGGGAGTTAGGACCGGGGAGCTGTTTTTT	CASSLPTRVAGVRTGELFF
14	NA	TRBV20-1	TRBD1	TRBJ1-2	TGCAGTGCTAGGCCCGGGACAGGGGTCTATGGCTACACCTTC	CSARPGTGVYGYTF
15	NA	TRBV4-3	NA	TRBJ2-7	TGCGCCAGCAGCCAAGCGGCGAGGGGGAGGTACGAGCAGTACTTC	CASSQAARGRYEQYF
15	few	TRBV7-2	TRBD2	TRBJ2-7	TGTGCCAGCAGCCCATGGGCTAGCGGGGCCTACGAGCAGTACTTC	CASSPWASGAYEQYF
16	NA	TRBV11-2	NA	TRBJ2-4	TGTGCCAGCAGCTTAAGGGACACCCAGGCCAAAAACATTCAGTACTTC	CASSLRDTQAKNIQYF
14	NA	TRBV6-1	NA	TRBJ1-3	TGTGCCAGCAGTTCAAGGGCCTCTGGAAACACCATATATTTT	CASSSRASGNTIYF
15	NA	TRBV7-3	TRBD1	TRBJ2-7	TGTGCCAGCAGCGGCCTGGGACAGGGGCGGCACGAGCAGTACTTC	CASSGLGQGRHEQYF
13	NA	TRBV20-1	NA	TRBJ1-1	TGCAGTGCTAGAGAGTCGGCTCTCTTTCAAGCTTTCTTT	CSARESALFQAFF
15	NA	TRBV7-6	TRBD1	TRBJ1-6	TGTGCCAGCAGCGGAGACCGGGACAGGGCCTCACCCCTCCACTTT	CASSGDRDRASPLHF
18	NA	TRBV7-2	NA	TRBJ2-2	TGTGCCAGCAGCTTAGGAGCCCCGGGACCACCGGTTACCGGGGAGCTGTTTTTT	CASSLGAPGPPVTGELFF
15	NA	TRBV5-6	TRBD2	TRBJ2-2	TGTGCCAGCACTGGACTAGCGGCGAACACCGGGGAGCTGTTTTTT	CASTGLAANTGELFF
15	once	TRBV4-3	NA	TRBJ1-5	TGCGCCAGCAGCCACCTCGCGGGTGGCAATCAGCCCCAGCATTTT	CASSHLAGGNQPQHF
14	few	TRBV7-2	NA	TRBJ2-7	TGTGCCAGCAGCACCCCCCGGAACAGCTACGAGCAGTACTTC	CASSTPRNSYEQYF
16	once	TRBV5-4	TRBD2	TRBJ2-1	TGTGCCAGCAGCCCCGAATTGGCGGGAGCGATCCATGAGCAGTTCTTC	CASSPELAGAIHEQFF
14	NA	TRBV2	NA	TRBJ2-1	TGTGCCAGCAGTTATCTTCCGGGAGAGAATGAGCAGTTCTTC	CASSYLPGENEQFF
14	NA	TRBV27	TRBD1	TRBJ2-7	TGTGCCAGCAGGAGGGACAGGGGCCCCTACGAGCAGTACTTC	CASRRDRGPYEQYF